The rows below give T cell receptor beta chains drawn from one sample of a study of cytotoxic CD8 clonotypes in ibrutinib-treated CLL. Profiling relied on immunoSEQ multiplex PCR, and the TCRdb table lists in-frame clones only, not all of them. The table has approximately 130,000 clones, around 84% seen once. This sample comprised PBMCs, obtained after 24 months of ibrutinib treatment. The source of these receptors is a human donor with chronic lymphocytic leukemia. Both conserved end residues are part of each CDR3. D genes are given only for firm matches.

TRBJ1-2	TRBD1	TRBV6-6	CASSHGTGRVHTF	TGTGCCAGCAGTCACGGGACAGGGAGGGTACACACCTTC
TRBJ1-1	-	TRBV10-3	CAISEEVWAEAFF	TGTGCCATCAGTGAGGAAGTCTGGGCTGAAGCTTTCTTT
TRBJ1-2	-	TRBV27	CASSFRGRDYGYTF	TGTGCCAGCAGTTTCAGGGGTAGGGACTATGGCTACACCTTC
TRBJ2-7	-	TRBV5-1	CASSTLPLPYEQYF	TGCGCCAGCAGCACCCTTCCCCTACCCTACGAGCAGTACTTC
TRBJ1-1	-	TRBV14	CASSQWGRGWTEAFF	TGTGCCAGCAGCCAATGGGGTAGAGGGTGGACTGAAGCTTTCTTT
TRBJ1-2	-	TRBV7-9	CASSLVGQGSGGYTF	TGTGCCAGCAGCTTAGTTGGGCAGGGAAGTGGTGGCTACACCTTC
TRBJ2-7	-	TRBV10-3	CAISRTGKDEQYF	TGTGCCATCAGCCGCACAGGGAAGGACGAGCAGTACTTC
TRBJ2-7	-	TRBV10-3	CAISEYIYSYEQYF	TGTGCCATCAGTGAGTACATCTACTCCTACGAGCAGTACTTC
TRBJ2-7	-	TRBV4-3	CASSQARGPGEQYF	TGCGCCAGCAGCCAAGCTCGCGGTCCGGGCGAGCAGTACTTC
TRBJ1-5	-	TRBV6-6	CASKGQEYSNQPQHF	TGTGCCAGCAAGGGACAAGAGTATAGCAATCAGCCCCAGCATTTT
TRBJ2-2	-	TRBV7-8	CASSRRSTDTGELFF	TGTGCCAGCAGCCGACGGTCAACGGACACCGGGGAGCTGTTTTTT